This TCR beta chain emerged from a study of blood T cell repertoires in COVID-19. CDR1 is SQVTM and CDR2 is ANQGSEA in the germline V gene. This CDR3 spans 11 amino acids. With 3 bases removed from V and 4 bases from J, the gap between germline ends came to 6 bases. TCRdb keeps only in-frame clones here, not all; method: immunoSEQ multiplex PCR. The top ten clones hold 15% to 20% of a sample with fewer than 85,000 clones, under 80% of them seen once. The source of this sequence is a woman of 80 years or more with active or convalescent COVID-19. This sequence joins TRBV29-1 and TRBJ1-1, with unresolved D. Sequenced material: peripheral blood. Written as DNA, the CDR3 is TGCAGCGTTGAGTGGAGCACTGAAGCTTTCTTT. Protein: CSVEWSTEAFF.